These 32 T cell receptor beta chains were all obtained from the same sample, sequenced in a study of PD-1 blockade in classical Hodgkin lymphoma. Sequenced by immunoSEQ multiplex PCR; TCRdb stores in-frame clones only, minus some. Among 35,000 to 55,000 clones, around 76% were seen once, and the ten largest hold 2.5% to 3%. The patients all showed relapse after autologous stem cell transplantation, while their brentuximab vedotin exposure varied. Sequences were derived from peripheral blood mononuclear cells (PBMCs), sampled before the second cycle of nivolumab. These receptors all come from a human donor with classical Hodgkin lymphoma.

The chain couples TRBV28 to TRBJ1-6; D remains unclear. CDR3 length: 17 amino acids. Trimming stripped 2 bases from V and 10 bases from J, with 21 bases between. Per the germline V gene, CDR1 is MDHEN and CDR2 is SYDVKM. CDR3 protein: CASSLLPRRRGESPLHF. Written as DNA, the CDR3 is TGTGCCAGCAGTTTACTCCCACGCCGTCGCGGGGAGTCACCCCTCCACTTT.

This chain uses TRBV9 with TRBJ2-7, with D perhaps TRBD1 (5 bases). The CDR3 spans 12 residues. The V and J ends lost 3 bases and 4 bases respectively, with 8 bases between them. The germline V gene encodes CDR1 SGDLS and CDR2 YYNGEE. For the CDR3, the DNA is TGTGCCAGCAGCGCCCCAGGGTACGAGCAGTACTTC. Translation gives CASSAPGYEQYF.

The chain combines TRBV5-1 with TRBJ2-3, with D tentatively TRBD2 (5 bases). This CDR3 has 15 amino acids. The germline V and J ends were trimmed by 1 base and 4 bases, with 13 bases remaining between them. Looked up from germline, CDR1 is SGHRS and CDR2 is YFSETQ. This CDR3 reads CASSLTPEEADTQYF. For the CDR3, the DNA is TGCGCCAGCAGCTTGACTCCGGAGGAAGCAGATACGCAGTATTTT.

This clone was seen more than once but under ten times. The chain combines TRBV27 with TRBJ2-7, with 11 bases that match TRBD2. The trim removed 5 bases at V and 1 base at J, leaving 7 bases unmatched. CDR3 size: 16 residues. Germline CDR1 is MNHEY and CDR2 is SMNVEV (reference sequence). The CDR3 DNA reads TGTGCCAGCAGTCGTAGCGGGGGGGACCATTCCTACGAGCAGTACTTC. This encodes CASSRSGGDHSYEQYF.

Written as DNA, the CDR3 is TGTGCCAGCAGCCTAACAGAACGCTATGGCTACACCTTC. This codes for CASSLTERYGYTF. The V gene is TRBV14, the J gene TRBJ1-2, with D unclear. With 4 bases removed from V and 4 bases from J, the gap between germline ends came to 10 bases. Germline V gives CDR1 SGHDN, CDR2 FVKESK. The CDR3 is made up of 13 amino acids.

V gene TRBV9 combines with J gene TRBJ2-1; the D gene is possibly TRBD2 (5 bases). CDR3 length equals 15 residues. Germline values: CDR1 SGDLS, CDR2 YYNGEE. Trimming left V 4 bases short and J 3 bases short, with 14 bases between. CDR3 in DNA: TGTGCCAGCAGCATAGGAGGTTCCCACTACAATGAGCAGTTCTTC. Protein product: CASSIGGSHYNEQFF. Full variable domain (rest looked up from reference TRBV9 and TRBJ2-1): DSGVTQTPKHLITATGQRVTLRCSPRSGDLSVYWYQQSLDQGLQFLIQYYNGEERAKGNILERFSAQQFPDLHSELNLSSLELGDSALYFCASSIGGSHYNEQFFGPGTRLTVL.

The V gene is TRBV2, the J gene TRBJ1-4; D not certain. The CDR3 spans 15 residues. Deletions cut 6 bases from V and 0 bases from J, with 11 bases between. From germline, CDR1 is SNHLY and CDR2 FYNNEI. DNA of the CDR3: TGTGCCAGCAGCCCAAGCAAGGCAACTAATGAAAAACTGTTTTTT. This codes for CASSPSKATNEKLFF.

In its sample, this clone was seen a few times. The chain combines TRBV7-3 with TRBJ2-5; D unresolved. The CDR3 loop spans 15 amino acids. Germline CDR1 and CDR2: SGHTA and FQGTGA. V lost 1 base to trimming and J lost 4 bases, with 13 bases between them. The CDR3 spells CASSLKPGPGETQYF. CDR3 nucleotide sequence: TGTGCCAGCAGCTTAAAACCGGGTCCGGGAGAGACCCAGTACTTC.

Only a few counts were recorded for this clone. J is TRBJ1-2 and V is TRBV9; no firm D call. The CDR3 length is 16 residues. Germline assignment: CDR1 SGDLS and CDR2 YYNGEE. Trimming shortened V by 4 bases and J by 0 bases, and 16 bases separated the two germline ends. For the CDR3, the DNA is TGTGCCAGCAGCCCCTCCGGGGTGGCAACTAACTATGGCTACACCTTC. This codes for CASSPSGVATNYGYTF.

This rearrangement joins TRBV9 to TRBJ2-3; D perhaps matches TRBD2 (6 bases). In germline, CDR1 is SGDLS, CDR2 YYNGEE. The germline V and J ends were trimmed by 2 bases and 2 bases, with 12 bases remaining between them. The length of the CDR3 is 15 residues. The CDR3 sequence: CASSVRAGHTDTQYF. CDR3 DNA sequence: TGTGCCAGCAGCGTTCGCGCGGGGCACACAGATACGCAGTATTTT.

The chain links TRBV28 to TRBJ1-5; no clear D. Germline assignment: CDR1 MDHEN and CDR2 SYDVKM. V lost 11 bases, J lost 2 bases, and 10 bases lay in between. This CDR3 has 12 amino acids. In DNA form, the CDR3 reads TGTGCCGGAAATAAGGGCAATCAGCCCCAGCATTTT. Protein sequence: CAGNKGNQPQHF.

V and J are TRBV11-2 and TRBJ1-2; 8 positions match TRBD1. Germline CDR1 reads SGHAT; CDR2 reads FQNNGV. Unmatched junction bases numbered 9, after V lost 5 bases and J lost 4 bases. The CDR3 is made up of 15 amino acids. CDR3 DNA: TGTGCCAGCAGCCCGACCGGGACAGGAACCTATGGCTACACCTTC. Its translation: CASSPTGTGTYGYTF.

This clone was recorded once. This rearrangement joins TRBV28 to TRBJ1-1; D not resolved. This CDR3 region has 13 residues. Germline values: CDR1 MDHEN, CDR2 SYDVKM. Trimming left V 3 bases short and J 8 bases short, with 13 bases between. This CDR3 is CASSLGVRGEAFF. The CDR3 DNA follows: TGTGCCAGCAGTTTGGGTGTGAGAGGGGAAGCTTTCTTT.

The chain recombines TRBV28 with TRBJ2-7, with D maybe TRBD2 (6 bases). The V gene lost 3 bases and the J gene lost 7 bases, with 10 bases spanning the gap. CDR1 MDHEN and CDR2 SYDVKM come from the germline V gene. This CDR3 contains 12 residues. The CDR3 DNA reads TGTGCCAGCAGTTTCCCAGGGAGGGAGCAGTACTTC. This translates into CASSFPGREQYF.

The V and J genes are TRBV19 and TRBJ2-1; D gene uncertain. V gave up 6 bases and J gave up 5 bases, with 20 bases separating them. Germline V gene sequence: CDR1 LNHDA, CDR2 SQIVND (reference sequence). There are 16 residues in the CDR3. CDR3 bases: TGTGCCAGTAGCCTCCCATGGGAAAATGTCGACAATGAGCAGTTCTTC. Translated, it gives CASSLPWENVDNEQFF. The whole variable domain, remainder taken from reference TRBV19 and TRBJ2-1, is DGGITQSPKYLFRKEGQNVTLSCEQNLNHDAMYWYRQDPGQGLRLIYYSQIVNDFQKGDIAEGYSVSREKKESFPLTVTSAQKNPTAFYLCASSLPWENVDNEQFFGPGTRLTVL.

This clone was seen only once. The V gene is TRBV9, the J gene TRBJ2-7; D is possibly TRBD2 (6 bases). The ends were cut back, 3 bases at V and 13 bases at J, with 17 bases in the middle. The germline gives CDR1 SGDLS, CDR2 YYNGEE. This CDR3 region has 12 residues. DNA of the CDR3: TGTGCCAGCAGCGGGGGGGAGGATCCGCTTTACTTC. It codes for CASSGGEDPLYF.

The chain joins TRBV14 to TRBJ2-3, with D possibly being TRBD2 (5 bases). The V and J ends lost 4 bases and 4 bases respectively, with 18 bases between them. The germline CDR1 and CDR2 sequences are SGHDN and FVKESK. CDR3 length: 16 amino acids. CDR3 in DNA: TGTGCCAGCAGCCTCCTTAAGGGAGTTGGGCCAGATACGCAGTATTTT. Its protein product is CASSLLKGVGPDTQYF.

The V call is TRBV19, the J call TRBJ2-1; D is possibly TRBD2 (6 bases). The CDR3 sequence is 16 residues long. Germline CDR1 is LNHDA and CDR2 is SQIVND (reference sequence). V was pared by 3 bases and J by 0 bases, with 12 bases between. The CDR3 region is CASSIGLASSYNEQFF. The CDR3 DNA reads as TGTGCCAGTAGTATTGGGCTAGCGAGCTCCTACAATGAGCAGTTCTTC.

The chain employs TRBV2 and TRBJ1-1; no firm D call. CDR3 length: 12 residues. The germline gives CDR1 SNHLY, CDR2 FYNNEI. The ends were cut back, 3 bases at V and 6 bases at J, with 8 bases in the middle. CDR3 protein: CASSDWGPEAFF. The CDR3 DNA reads as TGTGCCAGCAGTGATTGGGGTCCTGAAGCTTTCTTT.

The chain recombines TRBV7-9 with TRBJ1-5, with TRBD1 matching over 7 bases. CDR3 size: 14 residues. Germline CDR1 reads SEHNR; CDR2 reads FQNEAQ (reference sequence). J lost 3 bases, V lost 6 bases, and 5 bases had no gene match. CDR3 residues: CASRRQGPNQPQHF. CDR3 DNA: TGTGCCAGCAGGCGACAGGGACCCAATCAGCCCCAGCATTTT.

This clone turned up a few times. The rearrangement joins TRBV30 to TRBJ1-1; the D is unclear. CDR1 is GTSNPN, CDR2 SVGIG, per germline (reference sequence). This CDR3 has 11 amino acids. The V end lost 1 base, the J end lost 7 bases, and 7 bases lay between the germline ends. The CDR3 nucleotides read TGTGCCTGGAGTGGGGCGAGTGAAGCTTTCTTT. As protein: CAWSGASEAFF.

The genes are TRBV10-3 and TRBJ2-4; 7 bases map to TRBD1. Germline CDR1 and CDR2: ENHRY and SYGVKD. This CDR3 is built from 15 residues. J was trimmed by 8 bases and V by 0 bases; bases with no gene match: 7. CDR3 amino acids: CAISESSDRKDIQYF. In DNA, the CDR3 is TGTGCCATCAGTGAGTCGTCGGACAGGAAGGACATTCAGTACTTC.

The chain carries TRBV5-1 and TRBJ2-3; 10 bases are shared with TRBD2. There are 17 residues in the CDR3. In germline, CDR1 is SGHRS, CDR2 YFSETQ. The V and J ends lost 2 bases and 0 bases, in that order; junction bases with no gene match: 6. CDR3 DNA: TGCGCCAGCAGCTTACTGGGACTAGCGCCGAGCACAGATACGCAGTATTTT. Protein: CASSLLGLAPSTDTQYF.

The genes are TRBV6-6 and TRBJ2-4; 12 bases fit TRBD2. There are 15 residues in the CDR3. Germline lookup yields CDR1 MNHNY and CDR2 SVGAGI (reference sequence). With V trimmed by 5 bases and J by 4 bases, 3 bases remained unmatched. CDR3 sequence reads: CASSPGTSGKNIQYF. CDR3 DNA: TGTGCCAGCAGTCCCGGGACTAGCGGGAAAAACATTCAGTACTTC.

V gene TRBV6-5 combines with J gene TRBJ1-1, with D possibly being TRBD1 (5 bases). CDR1 is MNHEY and CDR2 is SVGAGI in the germline V gene. V was shortened by 2 bases and J by 4 bases, with 11 bases between the two germline ends. The CDR3 runs to 14 residues. For the CDR3, the DNA is TGTGCCAGCAGTTACAAGGCCGGGGCCACTGAAGCTTTCTTT. This encodes CASSYKAGATEAFF.

This sequence joins TRBV27 and TRBJ2-6, with 9 bases lining up with TRBD1. With 9 bases clipped from V and 4 bases from J, the junction kept 7 bases outside the gene matches. CDR1 is MNHEY and CDR2 is SMNVEV in the germline V gene (reference sequence). The CDR3 extends over 15 amino acids. CDR3 DNA sequence: TGTGCCAGTAAAACCGGGACAGGGGGGGCCAACGTCCTGACTTTC. As protein: CASKTGTGGANVLTF. Filled out from reference TRBV27 and TRBJ2-6, the complete variable domain reads EAQVTQNPRYLITVTGKKLTVTCSQNMNHEYMSWYRQDPGLGLRQIYYSMNVEVTDKGDVPEGYKVSRKEKRNFPLILESPSPNQTSLYFCASKTGTGGANVLTFGAGSRLTVL.

The chain employs TRBV4-3 and TRBJ2-2, with 11 positions matching TRBD2. CDR1 is LGHNA and CDR2 is YSLEER in the germline V gene. The CDR3 consists of 16 residues. Trimming at V came to 4 bases and at J to 5 bases, leaving 6 bases not matched to a gene. This chain's CDR3 is CASSRLAGGSTGELFF. CDR3 DNA: TGCGCCAGCAGCCGCCTAGCGGGGGGATCAACCGGGGAGCTGTTTTTT.

This sequence joins TRBV6-5 and TRBJ2-2, with a tentative D call TRBD1 (6 bases). Trimming pared 6 bases from V and 8 bases from J, leaving 19 bases between. The CDR3 loop spans 15 amino acids. Germline CDR1 MNHEY, CDR2 SVGAGI. CDR3 residues: CASRDVGHILGELFF. CDR3 nucleotide sequence: TGTGCCAGCAGGGACGTGGGACACATCCTAGGGGAGCTGTTTTTT.

This clone was observed a handful of times. V is TRBV9 and J is TRBJ2-7; 10 bases fit TRBD2. The trim removed 0 bases at V and 4 bases at J, leaving 7 bases unmatched. This CDR3 contains 16 residues. The germline V gene has CDR1 SGDLS and CDR2 YYNGEE. CDR3 DNA sequence: TGTGCCAGCAGCGTAGGTGCCCTAGCGGGGGATTACGAGCAGTACTTC. Residues: CASSVGALAGDYEQYF.

The rearrangement links TRBV6-5 to TRBJ1-2; D is possibly TRBD1 (5 bases). The ends were cut back, 2 bases at V and 4 bases at J, with 8 bases in the middle. The CDR3 has 13 residues. The germline V gene encodes CDR1 MNHEY and CDR2 SVGAGI. CDR3 residues: CASSYGGGYGYTF. The CDR3 region has the DNA TGTGCCAGCAGTTACGGGGGTGGCTATGGCTACACCTTC.

This clone is deemed medium-sized. This rearrangement joins TRBV4-1 to TRBJ2-5, with no clear D. From germline, CDR1 is MGHRA and CDR2 YSYEKL. The CDR3 has 13 amino acids. V lost 1 base, J lost 3 bases, and 6 bases lay in between. The CDR3 nucleotides read TGCGCCAGCAGCCAAGCCGGTGAAGAGACCCAGTACTTC. Translated: CASSQAGEETQYF.

The rearrangement uses TRBV7-6 and TRBJ2-3, with D perhaps TRBD2 (5 bases). The ends were cut back, 4 bases at V and 5 bases at J, with 19 bases in the middle. CDR1 and CDR2 (germline): SGHVS, FNYEAQ. This CDR3 is 16 amino acids long. This chain's CDR3 is CASSSLAREGIDTQYF. The CDR3 region has the DNA TGTGCCAGCAGCTCCCTGGCCAGAGAGGGTATAGATACGCAGTATTTT.